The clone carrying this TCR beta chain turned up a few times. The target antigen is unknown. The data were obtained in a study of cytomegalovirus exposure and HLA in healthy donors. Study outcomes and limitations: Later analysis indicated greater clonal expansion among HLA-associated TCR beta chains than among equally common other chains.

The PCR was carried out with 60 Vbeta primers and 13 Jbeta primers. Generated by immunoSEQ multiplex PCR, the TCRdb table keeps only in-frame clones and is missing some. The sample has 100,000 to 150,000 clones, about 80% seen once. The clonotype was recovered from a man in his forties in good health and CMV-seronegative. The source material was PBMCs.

The CDR3 is CAWSGQGLGQETQYF. The CDR3 DNA reads TGTGCCTGGAGCGGACAGGGGTTAGGCCAAGAGACCCAGTACTTC. The chain has TRBV30 and TRBJ2-5; 9 nucleotides line up with TRBD1. CDR1 and CDR2 from the germline V gene are GTSNPN and SVGIG (reference sequence). The trim removed 3 bases at V and 1 base at J, leaving 6 bases unmatched. The CDR3 has 15 residues. The full variable domain, completed using reference TRBV30 and TRBJ2-5, is SQTIHQWPATLVQPVGSPLSLECTVEGTSNPNLYWYRQAAGRGLQLLFYSVGIGQISSEVPQNLSASRPQDRQFILSSKKLLLSDSGFYLCAWSGQGLGQETQYFGPGTRLLVL.